This TCR beta chain was recovered during a study of response to subunit inactivated influenza vaccine. TCRdb reprocessed the RT-PCR reads with MiXCR, giving one entry per CDR3 protein. Of about 180,000 distinct CDR3 sequences in the sample, roughly 10% were seen once. The CDR3 has 13 residues. The germline V gene has CDR1 SEHNR and CDR2 FQNEAQ (reference sequence). V lost 4 bases and J lost 8, with 12 bases in between. V gene TRBV7-9 combines with J gene TRBJ2-1; unclear D gene. The starting material was CD8+ T cells sorted from PBMCs, obtained less than 30 months after vaccination. The source of this sequence is a man between 45 and 75 years old who received an inactivated influenza vaccine. As DNA, the CDR3 is TGTGCCAGCAGCTCCCCCTTGGCGGATGAGCAGTTCTTC. Protein product: CASSSPLADEQFF.